This T cell receptor beta chain was sequenced for a study of beta chain features in type 1 diabetes (dated by TCRdb to 2017 to 2018). About the investigation overall: Mean age, gender distribution, total cell number and subset yield were not different between patients and healthy donors. A total of 90 million to 130 million sorted cells were examined across all samples, and a strong correlation was observed between cell number per subset and RNA yield. In the study, recently diagnosed type 1 diabetes patients and matched healthy donors were compared on the TCRB repertoires of their sorted circulating CD4+ T cell subsets. Regulatory and stem cell-like memory subsets were isolated from only 8 patients and roughly eight healthy donors, whereas naive and central memory subsets came from all 28 donors. What the research found in general, with its limitations: Fewer insertions and more nucleotide deletions at VDJ recombination sites were observed in patients with type 1 diabetes, implying thymic rearrangement abnormalities. Because small numbers of individuals were included in the HLA sub-analyses, any influence of HLA type on TCRB rearrangement was left unresolved. Because cDNA was sequenced instead of genomic DNA, highly expressing activated cells could be over-represented, though the groups showed no difference in activation or CD3 levels. Shorter templates might be favored by PCR, yet because patient and control samples were amplified and corrected together, any such skew would affect both groups equally. In all four CD4+ subsets, TCRB CDR3 length was moderately but significantly shorter in type 1 diabetes patients. Naive, central memory and regulatory TCRB repertoires appeared more similar among patients than among healthy donors.

Comments on this clone: Its antigen has not been determined. No base quality values were provided; no much bigger clone lies one nucleotide off.

The entire isolated RNA was reverse transcribed using the High Capacity cDNA Reverse Transcription Kit, and thus expressed TCRB transcripts were sequenced. Deep immunoSEQ sequencing was performed on naive, central memory and regulatory T cell samples, with an average of approximately 3.9 million total reads per sample. Sorted cells were lysed in RLT buffer, and RNA was extracted using DNase-treated RNeasy Micro or Mini kits according to cell number. To prevent cross-contamination, each cell subset was processed individually, whereas patient and healthy donor samples were processed jointly. The immunoSEQ multiplex PCR was used to amplify TCRB sequences from cDNA, yielding 87-bp fragments that span the CDR3 region. The amplicons were sequenced using the Illumina HiSeq platform. As for the authors' bioinformatics: PCR bias was computationally corrected using synthetic template baselines, reads within Hamming distance 2 were collapsed, and singletons that could not be merged were discarded. Reads were aligned to IMGT to assign V, D and J genes, CDR3 length, and insertions or deletions at six rearrangement sites. Within each subset, clonotype counts were normalized to sorted cell number, and only after that were true diversity and Gini coefficients computed with the tcR R package. Repertoire sharing was quantified using the overlap coefficient calculated on TCRB nucleotide sequences. Out-of-frame TCRB sequences from naive cells were analyzed to stand in for the pre-selection repertoire. As stored in TCRdb, this immuneACCESS dataset retains in-frame rearrangements with V and J assigned. A fraction of the clones does not appear; measured against another copy, unresolved V genes explain less than half of the discrepancy, and the remainder lacks a known reason. That table gives V, J and clone size, and the DNA gave D and trimming. Across this sample there are approximately 600,000 clones, with 9.5% to 15% seen only once. The ten largest account for roughly 0.12% of the sample.

Each donor gave one peripheral blood draw, approximately 110 mL on average, collected into heparinised tubes. A BD FACSAria II was used to sort naive, central memory, regulatory and stem cell-like memory CD4+ T cells with a panel that included CD45RO, CCR7, CD25, CD127, CD95 and CD27. Purity was above 95% for every sorted population. PBMCs were isolated right away by Lymphoprep density gradient centrifugation and were stained directly, without culture. Samples were stained and sorted in pairs, with one healthy donor and one patient per experiment, so that batch effects were minimized. V loses 4 bases, J loses 0 bases, and the germline ends lie 10 bases apart. Reading the germline V gene gives CDR1 SNHLY and CDR2 FYNNEI. From the cysteine up to the phenylalanine, the CDR3 has a length of 15 residues. Only the CDR3 region is kept as DNA, spanning 45 bases read in frame from base 1.

The TCR originated in a man aged 25-45 years with type 1 diabetes. The source material was naive CD4+ T cells from blood. According to the study, the label for this sample's cell subset or site signals: true naive CD4+ T cells. The V gene is TRBV2 and the J gene is TRBJ1-3, with the D segment identity uncertain. The CDR3 reads CASSAVPGSGNTIYF. The nucleotides are TGTGCCAGCAGTGCAGTCCCCGGCTCTGGAAACACCATATATTTT.